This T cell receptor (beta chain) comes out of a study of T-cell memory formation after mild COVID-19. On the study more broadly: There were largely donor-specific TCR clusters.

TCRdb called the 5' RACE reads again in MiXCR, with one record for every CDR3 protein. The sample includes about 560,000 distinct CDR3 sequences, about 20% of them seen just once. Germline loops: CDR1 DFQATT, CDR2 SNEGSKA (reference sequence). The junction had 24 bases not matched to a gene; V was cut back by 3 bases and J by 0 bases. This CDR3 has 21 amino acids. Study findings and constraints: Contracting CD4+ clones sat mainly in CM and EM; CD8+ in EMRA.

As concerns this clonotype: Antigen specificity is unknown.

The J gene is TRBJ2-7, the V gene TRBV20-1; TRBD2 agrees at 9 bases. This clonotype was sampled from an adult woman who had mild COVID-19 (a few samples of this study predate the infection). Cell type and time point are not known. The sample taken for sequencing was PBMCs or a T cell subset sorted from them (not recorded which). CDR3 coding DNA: TGCAGTGCTAGGGCCGAGGTCGGTAGGACTAGCGCTTCACCCCGCTCCTACGAGCAGTACTTC. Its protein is CSARAEVGRTSASPRSYEQYF.